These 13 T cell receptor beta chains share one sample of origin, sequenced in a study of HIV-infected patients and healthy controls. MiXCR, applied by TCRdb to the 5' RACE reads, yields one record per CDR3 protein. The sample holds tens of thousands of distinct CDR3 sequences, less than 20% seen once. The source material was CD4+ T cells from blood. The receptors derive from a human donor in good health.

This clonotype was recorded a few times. The CDR3 reads CAWNGVQINYGYTF. The CDR3 nucleotides are TGTGCCTGGAATGGGGTACAAATCAACTATGGCTACACCTTC. J is TRBJ1-2 and V is TRBV30; D remains unclear. CDR3 size: 14 residues. In germline, CDR1 is GTSNPN, CDR2 SVGIG (reference sequence). Trimming removed 4 bases at V and 2 bases at J, with 14 bases between.

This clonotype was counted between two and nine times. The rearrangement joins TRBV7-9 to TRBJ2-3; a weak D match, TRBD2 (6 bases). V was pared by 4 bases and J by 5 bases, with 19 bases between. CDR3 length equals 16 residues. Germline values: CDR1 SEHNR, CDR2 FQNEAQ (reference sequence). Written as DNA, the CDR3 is TGTGCCAGCAGCTCTAGATCCGACGGGGGAGGAGATACGCAGTATTTT. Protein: CASSSRSDGGGDTQYF.

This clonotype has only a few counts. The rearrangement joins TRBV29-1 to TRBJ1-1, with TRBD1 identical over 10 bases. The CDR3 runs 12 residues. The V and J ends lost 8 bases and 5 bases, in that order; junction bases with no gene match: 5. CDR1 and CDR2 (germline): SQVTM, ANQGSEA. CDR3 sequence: CSLDRGDTEAFF. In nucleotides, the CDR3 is TGCAGCCTGGACAGGGGGGATACTGAAGCTTTCTTT.

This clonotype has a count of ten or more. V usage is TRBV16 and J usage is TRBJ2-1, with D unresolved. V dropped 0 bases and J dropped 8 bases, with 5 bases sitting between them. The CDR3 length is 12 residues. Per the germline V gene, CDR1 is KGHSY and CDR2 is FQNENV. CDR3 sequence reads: CASSQSAHEQFF. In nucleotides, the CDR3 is TGTGCCAGCAGCCAATCCGCCCATGAGCAGTTCTTC.

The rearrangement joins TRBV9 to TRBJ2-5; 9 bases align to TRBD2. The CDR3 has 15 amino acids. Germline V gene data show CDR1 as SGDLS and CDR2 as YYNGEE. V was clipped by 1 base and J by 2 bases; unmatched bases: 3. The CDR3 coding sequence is TGTGCCAGCAGCGTAAGGGCGGGGGGGCAAGAGACCCAGTACTTC. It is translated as CASSVRAGGQETQYF. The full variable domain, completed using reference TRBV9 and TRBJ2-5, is DSGVTQTPKHLITATGQRVTLRCSPRSGDLSVYWYQQSLDQGLQFLIQYYNGEERAKGNILERFSAQQFPDLHSELNLSSLELGDSALYFCASSVRAGGQETQYFGPGTRLLVL.

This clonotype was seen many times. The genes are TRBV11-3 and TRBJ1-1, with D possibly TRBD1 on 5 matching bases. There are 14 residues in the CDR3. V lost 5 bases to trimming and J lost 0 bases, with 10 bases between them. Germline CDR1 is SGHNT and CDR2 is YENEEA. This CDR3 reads CASSPGGVNTEAFF. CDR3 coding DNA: TGTGCCAGCAGCCCGGGGGGAGTGAACACTGAAGCTTTCTTT.

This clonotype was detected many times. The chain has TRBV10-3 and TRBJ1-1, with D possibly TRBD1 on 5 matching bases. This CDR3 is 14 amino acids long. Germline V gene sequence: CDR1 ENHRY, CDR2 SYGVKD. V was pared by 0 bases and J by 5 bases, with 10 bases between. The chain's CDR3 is CAISESPGGTEAFF. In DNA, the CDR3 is TGTGCCATCAGTGAGTCCCCTGGGGGGACTGAAGCTTTCTTT.

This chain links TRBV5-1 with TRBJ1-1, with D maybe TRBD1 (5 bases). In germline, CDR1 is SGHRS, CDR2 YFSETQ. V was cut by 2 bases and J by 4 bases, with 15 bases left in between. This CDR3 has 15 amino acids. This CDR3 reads CASSFGGARSTEAFF. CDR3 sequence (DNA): TGCGCCAGCAGCTTTGGAGGGGCGCGGAGCACTGAAGCTTTCTTT.

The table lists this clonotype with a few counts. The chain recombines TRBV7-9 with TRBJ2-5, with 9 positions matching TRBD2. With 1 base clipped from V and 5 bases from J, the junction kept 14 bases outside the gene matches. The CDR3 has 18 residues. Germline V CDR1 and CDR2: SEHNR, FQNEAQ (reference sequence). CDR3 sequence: CASSLGTSVSRPGETQYF. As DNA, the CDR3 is TGTGCCAGCAGCTTAGGGACTAGCGTATCTCGGCCCGGGGAGACCCAGTACTTC.

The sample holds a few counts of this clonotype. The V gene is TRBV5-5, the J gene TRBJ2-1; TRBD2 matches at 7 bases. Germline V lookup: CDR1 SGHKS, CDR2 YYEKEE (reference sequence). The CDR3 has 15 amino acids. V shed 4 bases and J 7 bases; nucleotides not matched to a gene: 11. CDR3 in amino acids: CASSLRSGVGNEQFF. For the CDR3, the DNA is TGTGCCAGCAGCCTGAGGAGCGGGGTGGGTAATGAGCAGTTCTTC.

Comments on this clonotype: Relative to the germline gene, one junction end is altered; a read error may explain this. CDR3 in amino acids: CASSSRTGGGQNF. The DNA for the CDR3 is TGTGCCAGCAGTTCGAGGACAGGCGGAGGGCAGAATTTT. The chain couples TRBV27 to TRBJ2-3; a weak D match, TRBD1 (7 bases). This CDR3 contains 13 residues. Germline V lookup: CDR1 MNHEY, CDR2 SMNVEV (reference sequence).

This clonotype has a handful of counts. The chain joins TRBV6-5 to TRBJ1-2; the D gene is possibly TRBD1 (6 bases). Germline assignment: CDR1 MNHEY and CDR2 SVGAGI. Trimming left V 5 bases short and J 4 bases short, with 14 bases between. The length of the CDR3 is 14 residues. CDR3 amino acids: CASSDGTPVYGYTF. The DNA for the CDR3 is TGTGCCAGCAGTGACGGGACACCGGTCTATGGCTACACCTTC.

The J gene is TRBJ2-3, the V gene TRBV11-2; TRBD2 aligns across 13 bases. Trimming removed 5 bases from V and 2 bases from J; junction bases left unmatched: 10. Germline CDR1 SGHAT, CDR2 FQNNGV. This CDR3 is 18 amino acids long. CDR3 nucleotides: TGTGCCAGCAGCAAGGACAGGACTAGCGGGAGTGTCACAGATACGCAGTATTTT. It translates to CASSKDRTSGSVTDTQYF.